This T cell receptor beta chain emerged from a study of blood T cell repertoires in COVID-19. Looking at the study overall: Samples of COVID-19 (acute and convalescent) were obtained from the United States, Italy and Spain.

The assay was immunoSEQ multiplex PCR, and TCRdb's table has in-frame clones only and misses some. There are 250,000 or so clones in the sample; 84% occur only once, and under 5% lies in the top ten. The CDR3 has 13 amino acids. The V end lost 6 bases, the J end lost 3 bases, and 11 bases lay between the germline ends. Germline CDR1 LNHDA, CDR2 SQIVND (reference sequence). The chain recombines TRBV19 with TRBJ1-1; maybe TRBD1 (6 bases). The source material was peripheral blood. This clonotype was sampled from a man aged 50-60 years with acute or convalescent COVID-19. CDR3 nucleotide sequence: TGTGCCAGTAGCACAGGGCGGGACACTGAAGCTTTCTTT. Amino acids: CASSTGRDTEAFF. The full variable domain, rest sourced from reference TRBV19 and TRBJ1-1, is DGGITQSPKYLFRKEGQNVTLSCEQNLNHDAMYWYRQDPGQGLRLIYYSQIVNDFQKGDIAEGYSVSREKKESFPLTVTSAQKNPTAFYLCASSTGRDTEAFFGQGTRLTVV.